The source of this T cell receptor beta chain is a study of CD8 T cells in ankylosing spondylitis. General study findings and limits: Certain motif variants had earlier been reported in reactive arthritis synovial fluid and blood. In ankylosing spondylitis patients, matched synovial fluid reportedly showed significant enrichment of disease-linked clones.

TCRdb re-called the 5' RACE reads with MiXCR, one entry per CDR3 protein. The table has about 300,000 distinct CDR3 sequences, around 10% seen once; the top ten hold around 8.4%. In this sample, this clonotype turned up many times. Its antigen is not identified. The sequenced sample consisted of blood, either unsorted or a sorted T cell fraction (not recorded which). This clonotype was sampled from a female donor with ankylosing spondylitis or in good health (not recorded which).

For the CDR3, the DNA is TGTGCCAGCAATACAGTGGCAACTAATGAAAAACTGTTTTTT. This encodes CASNTVATNEKLFF. The rearrangement uses TRBV2 and TRBJ1-4; D gene unclear. There are 14 residues in the CDR3. Germline values: CDR1 SNHLY, CDR2 FYNNEI. The ends were cut back, 7 bases at V and 0 bases at J, with 9 bases in the middle. The whole variable domain, remainder taken from reference TRBV2 and TRBJ1-4, is EPEVTQTPSHQVTQMGQEVILRCVPISNHLYFYWYRQILGQKVEFLVSFYNNEISEKSEIFDDQFSVERPDGSNFTLKIRSTKLEDSAMYFCASNTVATNEKLFFGSGTQLSVL.